The sequence of this T cell receptor (beta chain) was determined in a study of T cells in Graves' hyperthyroidism and ophthalmopathy. Findings and caveats of the study: Ophthalmopathy, as predicted by the model, came a median around 7 months after the prediction. Patients with ophthalmopathy were separated from those with stable hyperthyroidism by a 13 V-J model.

V shed 4 bases and J shed 4 bases, with 10 bases lying between them. This CDR3 has 13 residues. Germline assignment: CDR1 LNHDA and CDR2 SQIVND (reference sequence). As for this clonotype: Its antigen is still unknown.

The CDR3 regions of TCR beta were amplified from RNA transcripts. The TCR CDR3 first-round RT-PCR relied on the HTBI primer set. TCRdb independently ran MiXCR on the multiplex PCR reads; one entry per CDR3 protein. This table holds 490,000 or so distinct CDR3 sequences, 15% to 20% found once. A patient was excluded if there was uncontrolled infection, other autoimmune disease, pregnancy or lactation. PBMCs were obtained from about 9 ml fresh peripheral blood. The chain links TRBV19 to TRBJ1-2, with D possibly being TRBD1 (5 bases). The sequencing sample was made of blood. The sequence was obtained from a woman between 25 and 40 years old with Graves' ophthalmopathy. The CDR3 is CASSTRDGYGYTF. The CDR3 coding sequence is TGTGCCAGTAGTACTAGGGACGGCTATGGCTACACCTTC.